Listed below are T cell receptor beta chains from one sample, sequenced in a study of blood T cell repertoires in COVID-19. The method was immunoSEQ multiplex PCR; TCRdb's version includes in-frame clones alone and lacks a portion of them. The sample lists fewer than 40,000 clones; approximately 80% were seen once. The material sequenced was peripheral blood. The receptor set was obtained from a man older than 75 with acute or convalescent COVID-19. The CDR3 runs from the conserved cysteine through the conserved F or W. Fields, in order: J gene, clone size, V gene, D gene, CDR3 DNA, CDR3 protein. A D gene is named only where the DNA matches it firmly. Rows give clone size only sometimes, using once, few, many, or a class for an expanded clone.

TRBJ2-3 | - | TRBV11-3 | TRBD2 | TGTGCCAGCAGCGATCAGGGAACCACTAGCGGGGGGGCAGATACGCAGTATTTT | CASSDQGTTSGGADTQYF
TRBJ2-7 | - | TRBV29-1 | - | TGCAGCGTTGGAGGCTTTGGCCCGATATCCGAGCAGTACTTC | CSVGGFGPISEQYF
TRBJ2-3 | - | TRBV7-2 | TRBD2 | TGTGCCAGCAGCTTAGTAAGTCGGACTAGCCAAGATACGCAGTATTTT | CASSLVSRTSQDTQYF
TRBJ2-5 | once | TRBV7-9 | TRBD2 | TGTGCCAGCAGCTTAGTAGGCACTAGCGGGGAGACCCAGTACTTC | CASSLVGTSGETQYF
TRBJ2-3 | - | TRBV5-5 | TRBD2 | TGTGCCAGCAGCTTGAGCCCCGGGGAGGGAGATACGCAGTATTTT | CASSLSPGEGDTQYF
TRBJ2-7 | - | TRBV19 | TRBD2 | TGTGCCAGTAGTATTATAAGCGGGAGTTCCTACGAGCAGTACTTC | CASSIISGSSYEQYF
TRBJ2-3 | - | TRBV6-6 | - | TGTGCCAGCCACTCGGGGTCACGGGCAGATACGCAGTATTTT | CASHSGSRADTQYF
TRBJ2-5 | - | TRBV4-1 | - | TGCGCCAGCAGCCGCCTTCCAGGTCCGGCCCCGGGGCAAGAGACCCAGTACTTC | CASSRLPGPAPGQETQYF
TRBJ2-2 | - | TRBV6-1 | - | TGTGCCAGCAGTGAATCTTGGGGGCGAAACACCGGGGAGCTGTTTTTT | CASSESWGRNTGELFF
TRBJ1-4 | - | TRBV7-9 | TRBD1 | TGTGCCAGCAGCTTAGGACAGGGAGATGAAAAACTGTTTTTT | CASSLGQGDEKLFF
TRBJ2-4 | - | TRBV4-1 | TRBD2 | TGCGCCAGCAGCGGATTTTCTAGCGGGAGTGATGCCAAAAACATTCAGTACTTC | CASSGFSSGSDAKNIQYF
TRBJ2-1 | - | TRBV3-1/TRBV3-2 | - | TGTGCCAGCAGCCCCCGACTAGGGGTGGAGTTCTTC | CASSPRLGVEFF
TRBJ1-2 | - | TRBV7-9 | - | TGTGCCAGCAGCTTATCTGTCTGGGCGAACTATGGCTACACCTTC | CASSLSVWANYGYTF
TRBJ1-1 | - | TRBV30 | - | TGTGCCTGGAGTGCCTGGACAGCTCCGAACACTGAAGCTTTCTTT | CAWSAWTAPNTEAFF
TRBJ1-2 | - | TRBV4-3 | TRBD1 | TGCGCCAGCAGCCAACCCTCGGGACAGGGGAACTATGGCTACACCTTC | CASSQPSGQGNYGYTF
TRBJ2-5 | - | TRBV25-1 | TRBD2 | TGTGCCAGCAGTCTCGGACTAGCGGGGGGTCAAGAGACCCAGTACTTC | CASSLGLAGGQETQYF
TRBJ2-7 | - | TRBV6-2/TRBV6-3 | - | TGTGCCAGCAGTTACACCCCACGAGGGCAACGGGACGAGCAGTACTTC | CASSYTPRGQRDEQYF
TRBJ1-2 | - | TRBV6-6 | TRBD1 | TGTGCCAGCCGGACAGGGAACTATGGCTACACCTTC | CASRTGNYGYTF
TRBJ2-5 | - | TRBV30 | - | TGTGCCTGGAGGGCCGGGTCAGGGTGGAAGACCCAGTACTTC | CAWRAGSGWKTQYF
TRBJ2-1 | - | TRBV5-1 | - | TGCGCCAGCAAAGGGGGGGAGTACGGCAATGAGCAGTTCTTC | CASKGGEYGNEQFF
TRBJ2-3 | - | TRBV19 | - | TGTGCCAGTAGTAGTGTAACACGCACAGATACGCAGTATTTT | CASSSVTRTDTQYF
TRBJ1-5 | - | TRBV6-5 | - | TGTGCCAGCAGTTACTCGAATAGGGGTAATCAGCCCCAGCATTTT | CASSYSNRGNQPQHF
TRBJ2-3 | - | TRBV4-1 | - | TGCGCCAGCAGCCAAGTGAAGGGGGGGTGGGACACAGATACGCAGTATTTT | CASSQVKGGWDTDTQYF
TRBJ2-1 | - | TRBV9 | - | TGTGCCAGCAGCGTCTCTCGCGGGACCTACAATGAGCAGTTCTTC | CASSVSRGTYNEQFF
TRBJ2-2 | once | TRBV5-6 | - | TGTGCCAGCAGCGGGAGACAGGGAGGAATCGGGGAGCTGTTTTTT | CASSGRQGGIGELFF
TRBJ1-2 | - | TRBV2 | - | TGTGCCAGCACATCCCCCGCAGGGCAGTTCTTTGGCTACACCTTC | CASTSPAGQFFGYTF
TRBJ1-6 | - | TRBV5-5 | TRBD1 | TGTGCCAGCAGCCCCTGGACAGGGGGCAGGTCACCCCTCCACTTT | CASSPWTGGRSPLHF
TRBJ2-1 | - | TRBV5-6 | TRBD1 | TGTGCCAGCAGTTATGACAGGGGAAGCTCCTACAATGAGCAGTTCTTC | CASSYDRGSSYNEQFF
TRBJ2-3 | - | TRBV12-5 | - | TGTGCTAGTGGTTTGCAGGACACAGATACGCAGTATTTT | CASGLQDTDTQYF
TRBJ2-1 | - | TRBV19 | - | TGTGCCAGTAGTATCGCAGCGGGTGGGGGCAATGAGCAGTTCTTC | CASSIAAGGGNEQFF
TRBJ2-7 | many | TRBV28 | TRBD1 | TGTGCCAGCGGACAGGGCCCCTACGAGCAGTACTTC | CASGQGPYEQYF
TRBJ2-1 | - | TRBV19 | - | TGTGCCAGTAGGGGGAAAGCGGTTCCCCAGTACAATGAGCAGTTCTTC | CASRGKAVPQYNEQFF
TRBJ2-1 | - | TRBV7-2 | - | TGTGCCAGCAGACCCCCTGACTGGGTAGCGGCCTCGGGTGAGCAGTTCTTC | CASRPPDWVAASGEQFF
TRBJ2-7 | - | TRBV7-2 | TRBD2 | TGTGCCAGCAGCGCGGGACTAGCGGGAGGATACGAGCAGTACTTC | CASSAGLAGGYEQYF
TRBJ2-5 | - | TRBV2 | - | TGTGCCAGCAGTAAGAACATGCAAGAGACCCAGTACTTC | CASSKNMQETQYF
TRBJ2-5 | - | TRBV7-2 | - | TGTGCCAGCAGCTACAGGGGGGGAGAGACCCAGTACTTC | CASSYRGGETQYF
TRBJ2-7 | - | TRBV5-4 | TRBD1 | TGTGCCAGCAGAACCGGGACAGAAGGCTCCTACGAGCAGTACTTC | CASRTGTEGSYEQYF
TRBJ1-5 | - | TRBV10-1 | - | TGCGCCAGCACCCGACATAGGAATTTCCAGCCCCAGCATTTT | CASTRHRNFQPQHF
TRBJ1-4 | - | TRBV5-1 | - | TGCGCCAGCAGCCGGATCGAGGATCATGAAAAACTGTTTTTT | CASSRIEDHEKLFF
TRBJ1-4 | - | TRBV28 | TRBD1 | TGTGCCAGCAGTCCGCGGAAGGGGGCCATTAATGAAAAACTGTTTTTT | CASSPRKGAINEKLFF
TRBJ2-7 | - | TRBV7-8 | - | TGTGCCAGCAGCTTAGTAGATAAACCCACCTACGAGCAGTACTTC | CASSLVDKPTYEQYF
TRBJ1-2 | - | TRBV27 | TRBD1 | TGTGCCAGCAGTACCGGGACAGCTAACTATGGCTACACCTTC | CASSTGTANYGYTF
TRBJ1-1 | few | TRBV7-2 | - | TGTGCCAGCAGCTTAGATTGGGACACCTACACTGAAGCTTTCTTT | CASSLDWDTYTEAFF
TRBJ2-5 | few | TRBV5-4 | - | TGTGCCAGCAGCTCCCTCGGGGAAGAGACCCAGTACTTC | CASSSLGEETQYF
TRBJ2-7 | - | TRBV7-2 | - | TGTGCCAGCATCCTACAGGGTTCCGCAATCGGCGAGCAGTACTTC | CASILQGSAIGEQYF
TRBJ2-7 | - | TRBV9 | - | TGTGCCAGCAGCGCGGGCTACGGGGGCTACGAGCAGTACTTC | CASSAGYGGYEQYF
TRBJ1-2 | - | TRBV6-5 | - | TGTGCCACCGGGGGGGTTAGCTATGGCTACACCTTC | CATGGVSYGYTF
TRBJ2-2 | - | TRBV9 | - | TGTGCCAGCAGCGTCAGGGGTGCGAACACCGGGGAGCTGTTTTTT | CASSVRGANTGELFF
TRBJ2-7 | - | TRBV9 | - | TGTGCCAGCAGCCATTCCGGGGACTACGAGCAGTACTTC | CASSHSGDYEQYF
TRBJ2-7 | - | TRBV6-6 | - | TGTGCCAGCAGTTACTCTCTCCACGAGCAGTACTTC | CASSYSLHEQYF